This is a list of T cell receptor beta chains from one sample in a study of response to subunit inactivated influenza vaccine. TCRdb reprocessed the RT-PCR reads with MiXCR, giving one entry per CDR3 protein. The sample lists more than 700,000 distinct CDR3 sequences; roughly 20% were seen once. The sample was PBMCs from blood, taken more than 4 days after vaccination. These receptors all stem from a middle-aged man who received an inactivated influenza vaccine. Both conserved end residues are part of each CDR3. The order of the fields is J gene, V gene, clone size, D gene, CDR3 protein, CDR3 DNA. The D gene is left open where the match is weak. Clone size is shown for a subset of rows, as once, few, many or a class of expanded clone.

TRBJ2-7 | TRBV20-1 | - | TRBD2 | CSARGYSGGTSPYEQYF | TGCAGTGCTAGAGGATATTCGGGGGGGACCTCTCCCTACGAGCAGTACTTC
TRBJ2-1 | TRBV27 | - | - | CASSLSTVLREKMSVQFF | TGTGCCAGCAGTTTATCCACAGTGTTGCGAGAGAAGATGTCCGTGCAGTTCTTC
TRBJ1-5 | TRBV20-1 | few | TRBD1 | CSTPGTGGVQPQHF | TGCAGCACTCCCGGGACAGGGGGCGTTCAGCCCCAGCATTTT
TRBJ2-7 | TRBV28 | few | TRBD2 | CASSSLAGGKYEQYF | TGTGCCAGCAGCTCCCTAGCGGGGGGGAAGTACGAGCAGTACTTC
TRBJ2-2 | TRBV15 | - | - | CATSKQGWFGGELFF | TGTGCCACCAGCAAACAGGGTTGGTTTGGCGGGGAGCTGTTTTTT
TRBJ2-4 | TRBV28 | many | - | CASSLLGQGDIQYF | TGTGCCAGCAGTTTATTGGGACAAGGAGACATTCAGTACTTC
TRBJ2-7 | TRBV3-1 | few | TRBD1 | CASSQWGQGAYEQYF | TGTGCCAGCAGCCAATGGGGACAGGGGGCCTACGAGCAGTACTTC
TRBJ2-1 | TRBV7-3 | many | TRBD2 | CASSPSGLAASSYNEQFF | TGTGCCAGCAGCCCATCGGGACTAGCGGCTAGCTCCTACAATGAGCAGTTCTTC
TRBJ2-7 | TRBV14 | - | TRBD1 | CASSQGPGTGGYEQYF | TGTGCCAGCAGCCAAGGTCCCGGGACAGGGGGCTACGAGCAGTACTTC
TRBJ2-1 | TRBV5-1 | - | - | CASCASPSYNEQFF | TGCGCCAGCTGCGCCTCGCCCTCCTACAATGAGCAGTTCTTC
TRBJ2-7 | TRBV2 | once | TRBD2 | CATGTSGYEQYF | TGTGCCACCGGGACTAGCGGGTACGAGCAGTACTTC
TRBJ1-1 | TRBV29-1 | - | TRBD1 | CSVVVGTGNTEAFF | TGCAGCGTTGTGGTCGGGACAGGAAACACTGAAGCTTTCTTT
TRBJ2-3 | TRBV28 | once | - | CASSLLGKFTDTQYF | TGTGCCAGCAGTCTCCTAGGGAAGTTCACAGATACGCAGTATTTT
TRBJ2-1 | TRBV29-1 | few | - | CSVKDKTYNEQFF | TGCAGCGTGAAAGACAAAACCTACAATGAGCAGTTCTTC
TRBJ2-1 | TRBV13 | few | TRBD1 | CASSLGQGESYNEQFF | TGTGCCAGCAGCTTAGGACAGGGGGAATCCTACAATGAGCAGTTCTTC
TRBJ2-3 | TRBV6-5 | - | - | CASSSLWTSPSTDTQYF | TGTGCCAGCAGTTCTCTCTGGACTTCCCCTAGCACAGATACGCAGTATTTT
TRBJ2-1 | TRBV7-8 | few | TRBD2 | CASSLPLAGRRYNEQFF | TGTGCCAGCAGCTTACCGTTAGCGGGAAGGAGGTACAATGAGCAGTTCTTC
TRBJ2-5 | TRBV21-1 | - | - | CASSPLKGTSGVEYQETQYF | TGTGCCAGCAGCCCTCTGAAGGGGACTAGCGGAGTTGAGTACCAAGAGACCCAGTACTTC
TRBJ2-5 | TRBV7-9 | many | TRBD2 | CASSRNGLAGETQYF | TGTGCCAGCAGCCGAAACGGACTAGCCGGGGAGACCCAGTACTTC
TRBJ2-1 | TRBV27 | - | - | CASSLVRGEGEQFF | TGTGCCAGCAGTTTGGTAAGGGGCGAGGGTGAGCAGTTCTTC
TRBJ1-4 | TRBV9 | - | - | CASSVAGGETNEKLFF | TGTGCCAGCAGCGTAGCCGGGGGCGAAACTAATGAAAAACTGTTTTTT
TRBJ1-1 | TRBV5-1 | - | - | CASSLYTGGPNTEAFF | TGCGCCAGCAGCTTGTATACAGGAGGGCCGAACACTGAAGCTTTCTTT
TRBJ2-7 | TRBV20-1 | few | - | CSANKQGPRDEQYF | TGCAGTGCTAACAAACAGGGCCCTAGGGACGAGCAGTACTTC
TRBJ2-2 | TRBV7-9 | few | TRBD1 | CASSFWTGGSGELFF | TGTGCCAGCAGCTTTTGGACAGGGGGATCCGGGGAGCTGTTTTTT
TRBJ1-1 | TRBV6-1 | - | - | CASSELGWAEAFF | TGTGCCAGCAGTGAATTGGGCTGGGCTGAAGCTTTCTTT
TRBJ1-1 | TRBV12-3/TRBV12-4 | few | - | CASSLVRVTTEAFF | TGTGCCAGCAGTTTGGTCAGGGTGACCACTGAAGCTTTCTTT
TRBJ2-2 | TRBV12-3/TRBV12-4 | few | - | CASTLPGLSRSGELFF | TGTGCCAGCACTCTTCCGGGTCTTTCCCGTAGCGGGGAGCTGTTTTTT
TRBJ2-5 | TRBV3-1 | - | - | CASSTSLGVETQYF | TGTGCCAGCAGCACTAGCTTGGGTGTGGAGACCCAGTACTTC
TRBJ2-4 | TRBV10-3 | - | - | CAISQTNAKNIQYF | TGTGCCATCAGTCAAACAAATGCCAAAAACATTCAGTACTTC
TRBJ1-2 | TRBV6-5 | few | - | CASSYSGARDYGYTF | TGTGCCAGCAGTTACTCAGGCGCTCGTGACTATGGCTACACCTTC
TRBJ2-7 | TRBV30 | - | - | CAWRDFYEQYF | TGTGCCTGGAGGGATTTCTACGAGCAGTACTTC